These T cell receptor beta chains were read from a single sample in a study of TIL therapy for anti-PD-1-resistant metastatic lung cancer. Sequenced by immunoSEQ multiplex PCR; TCRdb stores in-frame clones only, minus some. The sample has tens of thousands of clones, around four fifths seen once. The sample consisted of blood, taken at baseline. The receptor source for this set is a person between 25 and 80 years old with non-small cell lung cancer. The CDR3 runs from the conserved cysteine through the conserved F or W. Each record gives: clone size, J gene, V gene, D gene, CDR3 DNA, CDR3 protein. A D gene is named only where the DNA matches it firmly. Expanded clones are given a class, and other clones once, few, many or no size at all.

size: NA
J: TRBJ2-7
V: TRBV28
D: NA
DNA: TGTGCCAGCAGTTTGTCGTCCTACATAGCCTACGAGCAGTACTTC
CDR3: CASSLSSYIAYEQYF

size: NA
J: TRBJ1-6
V: TRBV5-1
D: NA
DNA: TGCGCCAGCAGCTTGGATGGGGTTGGGAATTCACCCCTCCGCTTT
CDR3: CASSLDGVGNSPLRF

size: once
J: TRBJ1-1
V: TRBV30
D: NA
DNA: TGTGCCTGGAATTGGGCACCACGGGGTGAAGCTTTCTTT
CDR3: CAWNWAPRGEAFF

size: NA
J: TRBJ2-3
V: TRBV5-1
D: NA
DNA: TGCGCCAGCAGCTTGGCGGGGCTTGGAGATACGCAGTATTTT
CDR3: CASSLAGLGDTQYF

size: NA
J: TRBJ1-6
V: TRBV14
D: NA
DNA: TGTGCCAGCAGCCAAGATTTGAATTCACCCCTCCACTTT
CDR3: CASSQDLNSPLHF

size: NA
J: TRBJ2-1
V: TRBV5-1
D: NA
DNA: TGCGCCAGCAGCTTTGTGGCGGGCGAGGGGTCAGGGGAGCAGTTCTTC
CDR3: CASSFVAGEGSGEQFF

size: NA
J: TRBJ2-1
V: TRBV5-6
D: NA
DNA: TGTGCCAGCAGCTTGTGGGGGGCTGGTCCGAGGGATGAGCAGTTCTTC
CDR3: CASSLWGAGPRDEQFF

size: few
J: TRBJ1-1
V: TRBV15
D: NA
DNA: TGTGCCACCAGCAGAGATCGGCGGTTGAACACTGAAGCTTTCTTT
CDR3: CATSRDRRLNTEAFF

size: NA
J: TRBJ1-6
V: TRBV9
D: NA
DNA: TGTGCCAGCAGCCCGAGATATAATTCACCCCTCCACTTT
CDR3: CASSPRYNSPLHF

size: NA
J: TRBJ1-1
V: TRBV7-9
D: NA
DNA: TGTGCCAGCAGCTCCAAAAATATGAACACTGAAGCTTTCTTT
CDR3: CASSSKNMNTEAFF

size: few
J: TRBJ2-7
V: TRBV27
D: TRBD2
DNA: TGTGCCAGCAGTCTACTAGCGGGAGGCCCCTACGAGCAGTACTTC
CDR3: CASSLLAGGPYEQYF

size: NA
J: TRBJ1-5
V: TRBV2
D: TRBD1
DNA: TGTGCCAGCAGTGCTGGACAGGGGAGCCAGCCCCAGCATTTT
CDR3: CASSAGQGSQPQHF

size: few
J: TRBJ2-2
V: TRBV7-3
D: NA
DNA: TGTGCCAGCAGCTTAATTGACGGGCCCGGGGAGCTGTTTTTT
CDR3: CASSLIDGPGELFF

size: NA
J: TRBJ1-1
V: TRBV6-4
D: NA
DNA: TGTGCCAGCAGTGCACAATCGAACACTGAAGCTTTCTTT
CDR3: CASSAQSNTEAFF

size: once
J: TRBJ2-3
V: TRBV19
D: TRBD2
DNA: TGTGCCAGTAGTATAGATCGATCCGGGACTAGCGGGGGGCCAGATACGCAGTATTTT
CDR3: CASSIDRSGTSGGPDTQYF

size: NA
J: TRBJ2-5
V: TRBV28
D: TRBD1
DNA: TGTGCCAGCAGTGGCACCGGGACAGGGGAGAGAGAGACCCAGTACTTC
CDR3: CASSGTGTGERETQYF

size: NA
J: TRBJ2-2
V: TRBV11-3
D: TRBD1
DNA: TGTGCCAGCAGCTCGGGACAGGGGTTTAACACCGGGGAGCTGTTTTTT
CDR3: CASSSGQGFNTGELFF

size: NA
J: TRBJ2-3
V: TRBV7-2
D: NA
DNA: TGTGCCAGCACTCCGGGACAAACCTCAGATACGCAGTATTTT
CDR3: CASTPGQTSDTQYF

size: NA
J: TRBJ2-1
V: TRBV5-4
D: TRBD1
DNA: TGTGCCAGCACCTTGGACAGGGGCAACAATGAGCAGTTCTTC
CDR3: CASTLDRGNNEQFF

size: NA
J: TRBJ2-1
V: TRBV6-6
D: NA
DNA: TGTGCCAGCAGTTCCGACTGGGTTCGGAACAATGAGCAGTTCTTC
CDR3: CASSSDWVRNNEQFF

size: NA
J: TRBJ2-5
V: TRBV7-9
D: NA
DNA: TGTGCCAGCAGCCGGACCCAGGATTGGGAGACCCAGTACTTC
CDR3: CASSRTQDWETQYF

size: NA
J: TRBJ2-3
V: TRBV28
D: TRBD2
DNA: TGTGCCAGCAGTTTTGGGGGGAGGGCAGATACGCAGTATTTT
CDR3: CASSFGGRADTQYF

size: NA
J: TRBJ1-2
V: TRBV7-9
D: NA
DNA: TGTGCCAGCAGCATGTTGGAGGGGTATGGCTACACCTTC
CDR3: CASSMLEGYGYTF

size: NA
J: TRBJ2-7
V: TRBV7-9
D: NA
DNA: TGTGCCAGCAGCCGTATCTGGGAGCAGTACTTC
CDR3: CASSRIWEQYF

size: NA
J: TRBJ2-1
V: TRBV7-3
D: NA
DNA: TGTGCCAGCAGCTTAAAGGGCGTCGAGGGAGTGGGCAATGAGCAGTTCTTC
CDR3: CASSLKGVEGVGNEQFF

size: NA
J: TRBJ2-3
V: TRBV5-6
D: TRBD2
DNA: TGTGCCAGCAGCCCGGAAAGGACTAGCGGGAGTCTTGTAGATACGCAGTATTTT
CDR3: CASSPERTSGSLVDTQYF

size: NA
J: TRBJ2-3
V: TRBV9
D: NA
DNA: TGTGCCAGCAGCGTAGGGATTATACTGACCGGGACAACAACAGATACGCAGTATTTT
CDR3: CASSVGIILTGTTTDTQYF

size: NA
J: TRBJ2-3
V: TRBV7-8
D: NA
DNA: TGTGCCAGCAGGGATTACAGGGCTACTAGCACAGATACGCAGTATTTT
CDR3: CASRDYRATSTDTQYF

size: NA
J: TRBJ2-1
V: TRBV6-1
D: TRBD1
DNA: TGTGCCAGCAGTGAGGACAGGGGGCCCAACAATGAGCAGTTCTTC
CDR3: CASSEDRGPNNEQFF

size: NA
J: TRBJ1-3
V: TRBV7-2
D: NA
DNA: TGTGCCAGCAGCTTTAAGGGATCTGGTAACACCATATATTTT
CDR3: CASSFKGSGNTIYF

size: few
J: TRBJ1-5
V: TRBV2
D: NA
DNA: TGTGCCAGCAGTGAACTCCCTCCGGGGCCTAGCAATCAGCCCCAGCATTTT
CDR3: CASSELPPGPSNQPQHF

size: NA
J: TRBJ1-1
V: TRBV5-1
D: NA
DNA: TGCGCCAGCAGCTTGCGGGCCAACACTGAAGCTTTCTTT
CDR3: CASSLRANTEAFF

size: NA
J: TRBJ2-1
V: TRBV10-3
D: NA
DNA: TGTGCCATCGGGACACTTTACAATGAGCAGTTCTTC
CDR3: CAIGTLYNEQFF

size: once
J: TRBJ2-2
V: TRBV7-9
D: NA
DNA: TGTGCCAGGCAGCTTGGAGGCCTCGGGGAGCTGTTTTTT
CDR3: CARQLGGLGELFF

size: NA
J: TRBJ1-2
V: TRBV4-2
D: NA
DNA: TGTGCCAGCAGCCAAGAGGATAACTATGGCTACACCTTC
CDR3: CASSQEDNYGYTF

size: once
J: TRBJ2-3
V: TRBV10-3
D: NA
DNA: TGTGCCATCAGCTCGGGGGCGAACACAGATACGCAGTATTTT
CDR3: CAISSGANTDTQYF

size: few
J: TRBJ1-2
V: TRBV7-9
D: NA
DNA: TGTGCCAGCAGCTTAGGCGAGTATGGCTACACCTTC
CDR3: CASSLGEYGYTF

size: NA
J: TRBJ2-5
V: TRBV5-6
D: NA
DNA: TGTGCCAGCAGCCCCTGGGGCTTACAAGGGGTGGGAGAGACCCAGTACTTC
CDR3: CASSPWGLQGVGETQYF

size: few
J: TRBJ2-7
V: TRBV5-1
D: NA
DNA: TGCGCCAGCGGCCCCCCGGGCAGCGCGTCCTACGAGCAGTACTTC
CDR3: CASGPPGSASYEQYF

size: NA
J: TRBJ2-1
V: TRBV5-8
D: TRBD1
DNA: TGTGCCAGCAGCTTGGTAGCCGGGACAGGGCTCTACAATGAGCAGTTCTTC
CDR3: CASSLVAGTGLYNEQFF

size: NA
J: TRBJ2-7
V: TRBV7-6
D: TRBD2
DNA: TGTGCCAGCAGCCATAGCGGGAGAAATGGCGAGCAGTACTTC
CDR3: CASSHSGRNGEQYF

size: NA
J: TRBJ1-2
V: TRBV25-1
D: NA
DNA: TGTGCCAGCAGTGAACCTTGGACCCCCTACTTC
CDR3: CASSEPWTPYF

size: NA
J: TRBJ1-5
V: TRBV6-1
D: NA
DNA: TGTGCCAGCAGTGGAGAAGGGGGTCGAAATCAGCCCCAGCATTTT
CDR3: CASSGEGGRNQPQHF